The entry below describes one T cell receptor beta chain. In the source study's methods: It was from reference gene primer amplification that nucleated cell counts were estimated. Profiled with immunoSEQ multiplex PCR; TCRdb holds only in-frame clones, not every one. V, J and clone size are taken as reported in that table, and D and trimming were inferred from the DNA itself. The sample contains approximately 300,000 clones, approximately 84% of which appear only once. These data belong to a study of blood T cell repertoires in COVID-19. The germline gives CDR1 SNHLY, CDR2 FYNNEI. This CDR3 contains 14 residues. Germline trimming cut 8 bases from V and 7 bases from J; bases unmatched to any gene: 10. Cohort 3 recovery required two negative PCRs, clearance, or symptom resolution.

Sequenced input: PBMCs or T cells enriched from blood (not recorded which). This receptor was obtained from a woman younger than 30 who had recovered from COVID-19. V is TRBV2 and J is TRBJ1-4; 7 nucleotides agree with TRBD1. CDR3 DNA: TGTGCCAGCGGTAACAGGGGAAGATCTGAAAAACTGTTTTTT. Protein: CASGNRGRSEKLFF.